This passage covers 6 T cell receptor beta chains from one sample sequenced in a study of blood T cells in healthy people across ages. Then a second PCR, running about 6 to 12 cycles, was carried out with a sample-barcoded 5' primer and a J-beta primer mix. TCRdb reprocessed the 5' RACE reads via MiXCR and lists one record per CDR3 protein. Of fewer than 900,000 distinct CDR3 sequences listed, roughly 43% are singletons. Sequenced input: blood. These receptors originate from a woman aged 60 to 75 in good health.

The DNA for the CDR3 is TGCGCCAGCAGCTTGGCTAGCGGGGTTTCAGATACGCAGTATTTT. It codes for CASSLASGVSDTQYF. The V and J genes are TRBV5-1 and TRBJ2-3, with 9 bases lining up with TRBD2. Per germline, CDR1 SGHRS and CDR2 YFSETQ. This CDR3 spans 15 amino acids. Trimming removed 0 bases from V and 4 bases from J; junction bases left unmatched: 3.

Comments on this clonotype: A much bigger clone sits one base away, suggesting this may be a read error. This chain joins TRBV4-3 and TRBJ2-1, with TRBD2 as a possible D gene (6 bases). The CDR3 runs to 18 residues. The germline V and J ends were trimmed by 1 base and 0 bases, with 16 bases remaining between them. The germline gives CDR1 LGHNA, CDR2 YSLEER. In nucleotides, the CDR3 is TGCGCCAGCAGCCAAGTCGGGCGTGCCGGGGGCTCCTACAATGAGCAGTTCTTC. It is translated as CASSQVGRAGGSYNEQFF.

This clonotype was recorded at least ten times. The V gene is TRBV6-5, the J gene TRBJ2-7; 7 bases match TRBD2. V shed 0 bases, J shed 6 bases, and the junction held 5 bases outside the gene matches. CDR1 and CDR2 (germline): MNHEY, SVGAGI. This CDR3 region has 14 residues. The chain's CDR3 is CASSYSPGRAEQYF. As DNA, the CDR3 is TGTGCCAGCAGTTACTCGCCGGGGAGGGCCGAGCAGTACTTC.

This clonotype was detected a few times. The gene calls are TRBV7-2 and TRBJ1-1; 10 bases match TRBD1. With 0 bases clipped from V and 4 bases from J, the junction kept 2 bases outside the gene matches. Germline lookup yields CDR1 SGHTA and CDR2 FQGNSA. The CDR3 is 15 residues long. CDR3 sequence: CASSLAGQGSTEAFF. DNA for the CDR3: TGTGCCAGCAGCTTAGCGGGACAGGGGTCCACTGAAGCTTTCTTT.

The chain combines TRBV7-9 with TRBJ2-1, with 7 bases matching TRBD1. Germline V gene data show CDR1 as SEHNR and CDR2 as FQNEAQ (reference sequence). V lost 4 bases and J lost 6; bases outside the gene matches: 6. The CDR3 totals 14 residues. CDR3 loop: CASSSPDRVNEQFF. Here the CDR3 DNA reads TGTGCCAGCAGCTCCCCCGACAGGGTCAATGAGCAGTTCTTC.

This clonotype was observed a handful of times. The rearrangement uses TRBV12-3 or TRBV12-4 and TRBJ2-2; a possible D gene is TRBD2 (5 bases). The CDR3 consists of 12 residues. Here the CDR3 reads CATRPNTGELFF. CDR3 coding DNA: TGTGCTACTAGGCCAAACACCGGGGAGCTGTTTTTT.